The subject of this entry is one T cell receptor (beta chain). Its antigen remains unknown. In the same sample, other DNA sequences code for this CDR3. The record originates from a study of shared clonotypes between healthy human individuals. Study observations and caveats: Naive subsets usually exceeded memory subsets in estimated richness. It was expected that sequencing depth would affect clonotype sharing among donors.

V was trimmed by 3 bases and J by 6 bases, leaving 4 bases between them. CDR3 size: 11 residues. CDR1 is LNHDA, CDR2 SQIVND, per germline (reference sequence). Several immunoSEQ 96-well plates shared each subset's DNA, each plate a replicate. TCRdb's table, derived via immunoSEQ multiplex PCR, lists solely in-frame clones and lacks some. Among roughly 2,300,000 clones listed, around 92% were seen once. The chain couples TRBV19 to TRBJ2-3; D unclear. The clonotype originates from a man in his late teens or twenties in good health. Some clones in this sample may be carry-over from other donors' samples. The sequenced sample was naive CD4+ T cells from PBMCs. Subset: CD45RA+ positively selected. In nucleotides, the CDR3 is TGTGCCAGTAGTATCGGGGATACGCAGTATTTT. Encoded protein: CASSIGDTQYF.